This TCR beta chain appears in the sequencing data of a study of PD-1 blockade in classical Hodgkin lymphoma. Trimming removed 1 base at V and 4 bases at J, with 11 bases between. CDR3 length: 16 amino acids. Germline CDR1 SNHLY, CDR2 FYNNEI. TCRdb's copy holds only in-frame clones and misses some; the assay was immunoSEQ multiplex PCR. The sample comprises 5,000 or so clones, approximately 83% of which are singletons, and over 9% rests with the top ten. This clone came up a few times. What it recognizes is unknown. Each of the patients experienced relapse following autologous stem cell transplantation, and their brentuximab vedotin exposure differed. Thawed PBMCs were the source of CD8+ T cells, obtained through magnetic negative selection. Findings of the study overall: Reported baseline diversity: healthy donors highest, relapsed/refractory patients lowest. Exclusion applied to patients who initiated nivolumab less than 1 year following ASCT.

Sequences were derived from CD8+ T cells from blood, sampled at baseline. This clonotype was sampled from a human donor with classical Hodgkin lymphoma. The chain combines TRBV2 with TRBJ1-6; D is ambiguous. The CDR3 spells CASSEVVASYNSPLHF. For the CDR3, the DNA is TGTGCCAGCAGTGAAGTGGTGGCGTCTTATAATTCACCCCTCCACTTT.